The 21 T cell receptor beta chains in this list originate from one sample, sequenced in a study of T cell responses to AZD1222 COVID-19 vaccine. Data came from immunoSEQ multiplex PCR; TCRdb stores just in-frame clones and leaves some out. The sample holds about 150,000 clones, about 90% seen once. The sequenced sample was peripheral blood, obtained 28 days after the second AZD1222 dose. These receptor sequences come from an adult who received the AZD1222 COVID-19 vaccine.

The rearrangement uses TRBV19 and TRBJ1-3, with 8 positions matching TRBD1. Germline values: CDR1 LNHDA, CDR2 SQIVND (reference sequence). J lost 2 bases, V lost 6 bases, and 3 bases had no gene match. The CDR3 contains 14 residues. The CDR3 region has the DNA TGTGCCAGTAGGCGACAGGGGACTGGAAACACCATATATTTT. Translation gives CASRRQGTGNTIYF.

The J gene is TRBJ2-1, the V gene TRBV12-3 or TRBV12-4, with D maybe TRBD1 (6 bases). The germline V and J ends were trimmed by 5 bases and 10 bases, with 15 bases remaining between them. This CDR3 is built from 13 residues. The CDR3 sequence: CASSEIGGREQFF. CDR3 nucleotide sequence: TGTGCCAGCAGTGAAATAGGGGGACGCGAGCAGTTCTTC.

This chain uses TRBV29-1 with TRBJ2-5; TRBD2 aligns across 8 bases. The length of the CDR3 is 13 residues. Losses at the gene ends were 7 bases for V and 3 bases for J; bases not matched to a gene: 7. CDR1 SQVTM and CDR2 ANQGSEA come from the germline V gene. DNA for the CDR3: TGCAGCGCTAGGGCGCGGGGGGAAGAGACCCAGTACTTC. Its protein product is CSARARGEETQYF.

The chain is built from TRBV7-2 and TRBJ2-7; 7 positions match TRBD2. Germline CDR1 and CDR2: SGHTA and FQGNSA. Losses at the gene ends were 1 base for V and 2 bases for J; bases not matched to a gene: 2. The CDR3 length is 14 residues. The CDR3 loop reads CASSLGGTTYEQYF. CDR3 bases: TGTGCCAGCAGCTTAGGGGGGACTACCTACGAGCAGTACTTC.

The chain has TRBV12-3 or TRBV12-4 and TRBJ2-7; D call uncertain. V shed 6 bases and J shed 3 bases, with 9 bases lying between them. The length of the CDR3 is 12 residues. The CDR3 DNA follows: TGTGCCAGCAGCCCTGGTGGCTACGAGCAGTACTTC. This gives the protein CASSPGGYEQYF.

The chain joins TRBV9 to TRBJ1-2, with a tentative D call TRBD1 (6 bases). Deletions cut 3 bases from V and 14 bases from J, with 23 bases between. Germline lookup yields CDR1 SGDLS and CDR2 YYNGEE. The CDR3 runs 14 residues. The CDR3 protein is CASSASGTSPARTF. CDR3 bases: TGTGCCAGCAGCGCTTCCGGGACATCCCCTGCAAGAACCTTC.

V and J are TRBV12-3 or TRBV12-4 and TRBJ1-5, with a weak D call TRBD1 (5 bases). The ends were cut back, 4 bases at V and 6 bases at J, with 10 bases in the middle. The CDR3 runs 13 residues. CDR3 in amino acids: CASSSGAVQPQHF. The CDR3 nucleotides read TGTGCCAGCAGTTCCGGGGCGGTTCAGCCCCAGCATTTT.

The CDR3 coding sequence is TGCGCCAGCAGCTTGGGGACTAGCGGGAGGGTCATGGAGACCCAGTACTTC. Amino acids: CASSLGTSGRVMETQYF. The chain uses TRBV5-1 and TRBJ2-5; 15 positions agree with TRBD2. V trimming: 0 bases; J trimming: 5 bases; junction bases outside the gene matches: 5. Looked up from germline, CDR1 is SGHRS and CDR2 is YFSETQ. The CDR3 covers 17 residues. The whole variable domain, filled in from reference TRBV5-1 and TRBJ2-5, reads KAGVTQTPRYLIKTRGQQVTLSCSPISGHRSVSWYQQTPGQGLQFLFEYFSETQRNKGNFPGRFSGRQFSNSRSEMNVSTLELGDSALYLCASSLGTSGRVMETQYFGPGTRLLVL.

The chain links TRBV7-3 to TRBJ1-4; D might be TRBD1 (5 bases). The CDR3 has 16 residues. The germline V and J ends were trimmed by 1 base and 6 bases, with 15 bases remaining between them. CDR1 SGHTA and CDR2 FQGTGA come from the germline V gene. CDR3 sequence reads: CASSLREGATYEKLFF. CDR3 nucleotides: TGTGCCAGCAGCTTAAGAGAAGGGGCTACGTATGAAAAACTGTTTTTT.

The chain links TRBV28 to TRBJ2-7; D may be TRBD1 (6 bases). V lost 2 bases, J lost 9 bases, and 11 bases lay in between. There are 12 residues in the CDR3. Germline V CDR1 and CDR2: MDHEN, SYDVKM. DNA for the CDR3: TGTGCCAGCAGTTTAAGCCAGGGGAGGCAGTACTTC. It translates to CASSLSQGRQYF.

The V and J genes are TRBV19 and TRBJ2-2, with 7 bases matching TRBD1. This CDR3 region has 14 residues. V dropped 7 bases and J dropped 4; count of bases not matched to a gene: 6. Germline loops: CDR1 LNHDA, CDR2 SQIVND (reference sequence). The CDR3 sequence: CASIEGAGTGELFF. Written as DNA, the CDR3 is TGTGCCAGTATCGAGGGGGCTGGCACCGGGGAGCTGTTTTTT.

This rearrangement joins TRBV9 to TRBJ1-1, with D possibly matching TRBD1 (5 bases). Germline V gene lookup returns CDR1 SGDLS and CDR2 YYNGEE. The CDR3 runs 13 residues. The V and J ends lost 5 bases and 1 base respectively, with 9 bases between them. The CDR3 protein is CASSWTPNTEAFF. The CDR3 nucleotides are TGTGCCAGCAGTTGGACACCGAACACTGAAGCTTTCTTT.

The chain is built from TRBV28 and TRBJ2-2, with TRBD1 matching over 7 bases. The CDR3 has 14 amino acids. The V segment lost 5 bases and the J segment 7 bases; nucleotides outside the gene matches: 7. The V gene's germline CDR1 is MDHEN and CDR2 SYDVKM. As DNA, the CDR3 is TGTGCCAGCAGTCCTCGGACAGGAGGCGGGGAGCTGTTTTTT. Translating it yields CASSPRTGGGELFF.

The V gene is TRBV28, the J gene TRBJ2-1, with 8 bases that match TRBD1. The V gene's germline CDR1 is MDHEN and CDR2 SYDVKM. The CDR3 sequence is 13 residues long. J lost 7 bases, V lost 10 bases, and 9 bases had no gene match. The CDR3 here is CATDRGPKNEQFF. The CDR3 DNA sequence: TGTGCCACCGACAGGGGTCCTAAGAATGAGCAGTTCTTC. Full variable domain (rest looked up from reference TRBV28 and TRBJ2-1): DVKVTQSSRYLVKRTGEKVFLECVQDMDHENMFWYRQDPGLGLRLIYFSYDVKMKEKGDIPEGYSVSREKKERFSLILESASTNQTSMYLCATDRGPKNEQFFGPGTRLTVL.

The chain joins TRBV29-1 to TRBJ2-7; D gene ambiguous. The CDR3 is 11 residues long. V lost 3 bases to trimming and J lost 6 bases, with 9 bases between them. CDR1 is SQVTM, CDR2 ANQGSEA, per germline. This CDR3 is CSVDDGSEQYF. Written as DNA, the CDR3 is TGCAGCGTTGATGACGGCTCCGAGCAGTACTTC.

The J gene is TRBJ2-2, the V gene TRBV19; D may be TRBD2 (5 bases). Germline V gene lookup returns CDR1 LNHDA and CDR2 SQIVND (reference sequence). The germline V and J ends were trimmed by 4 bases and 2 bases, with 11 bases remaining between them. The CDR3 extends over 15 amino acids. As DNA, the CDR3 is TGTGCCAGTAGTACTCTGGGGAGCAACACCGGGGAGCTGTTTTTT. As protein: CASSTLGSNTGELFF.

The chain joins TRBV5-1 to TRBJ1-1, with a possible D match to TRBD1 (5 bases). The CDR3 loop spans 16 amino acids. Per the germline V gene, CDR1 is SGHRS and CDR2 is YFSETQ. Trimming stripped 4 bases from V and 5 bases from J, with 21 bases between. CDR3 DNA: TGCGCCAGCAGCCAAAATATAGCGGGGCCGGGTACTGAAGCTTTCTTT. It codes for CASSQNIAGPGTEAFF.

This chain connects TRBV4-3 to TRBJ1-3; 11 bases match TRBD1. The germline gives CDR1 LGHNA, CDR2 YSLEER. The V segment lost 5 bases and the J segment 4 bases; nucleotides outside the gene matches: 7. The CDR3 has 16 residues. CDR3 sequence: CASSSRTGGAGNTIYF. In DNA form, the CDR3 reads TGCGCCAGCAGCTCACGGACAGGGGGCGCCGGAAACACCATATATTTT.

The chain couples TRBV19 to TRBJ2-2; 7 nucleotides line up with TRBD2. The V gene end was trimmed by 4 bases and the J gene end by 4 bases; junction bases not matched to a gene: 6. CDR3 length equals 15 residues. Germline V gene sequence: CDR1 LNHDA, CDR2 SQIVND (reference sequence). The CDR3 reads CASSSFGGGTGELFF. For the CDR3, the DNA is TGTGCCAGTAGTAGCTTTGGGGGGGGCACCGGGGAGCTGTTTTTT.

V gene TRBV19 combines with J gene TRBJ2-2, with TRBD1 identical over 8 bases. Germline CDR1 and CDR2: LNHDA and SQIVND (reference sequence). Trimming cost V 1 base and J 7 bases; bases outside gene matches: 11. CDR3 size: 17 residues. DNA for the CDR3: TGTGCCAGTAGTATAGTTTGGGCAGGGGGCGATGGCGGGGAGCTGTTTTTT. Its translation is CASSIVWAGGDGGELFF.

The CDR3 region is CASSLVTPTSYNEQFF. CDR3 coding DNA: TGTGCCAGCAGCTTAGTGACTCCTACCTCCTACAATGAGCAGTTCTTC. The V call is TRBV7-9, the J call TRBJ2-1; D not resolved. Germline-derived CDR1 and CDR2 are SEHNR and FQNEAQ (reference sequence). The CDR3 has 16 amino acids. The germline V and J ends were trimmed by 1 base and 0 bases, with 10 bases remaining between them.